This entry describes one T cell receptor (beta chain). Authors' processing steps: Counts of nucleated cells, estimated from reference gene primer amplification, were obtained. Only in-frame clones appear in the TCRdb table, and some are missing; sequencing was by immunoSEQ multiplex PCR. V and J calls and clone size come straight from that table; D and trimming were deduced from the DNA. The table has 130,000 to 150,000 clones, around four fifths seen once. Adults between about 18 and 95 years of age took part from some 25 US areas. This specimen belongs to a study of blood T cell repertoires in COVID-19. Study at large: Sources were T cells, B-cell-depleted T cells, or PBMCs; the material itself was cDNA or gDNA.

CDR1 is ENHRY and CDR2 is SYGVKD in the germline V gene. Deletions cut 5 bases from V and 0 bases from J, with 7 bases between. The CDR3 is 14 residues long. This clonotype originated in a woman in her thirties or forties who had recovered from COVID-19. The rearrangement uses TRBV10-3 and TRBJ2-2; D is uncertain. The specimen sequenced was PBMCs or T cells enriched from blood (not recorded which). The CDR3 reads CAISTTSNTGELFF. CDR3 coding DNA: TGTGCCATCAGTACTACTTCGAACACCGGGGAGCTGTTTTTT.